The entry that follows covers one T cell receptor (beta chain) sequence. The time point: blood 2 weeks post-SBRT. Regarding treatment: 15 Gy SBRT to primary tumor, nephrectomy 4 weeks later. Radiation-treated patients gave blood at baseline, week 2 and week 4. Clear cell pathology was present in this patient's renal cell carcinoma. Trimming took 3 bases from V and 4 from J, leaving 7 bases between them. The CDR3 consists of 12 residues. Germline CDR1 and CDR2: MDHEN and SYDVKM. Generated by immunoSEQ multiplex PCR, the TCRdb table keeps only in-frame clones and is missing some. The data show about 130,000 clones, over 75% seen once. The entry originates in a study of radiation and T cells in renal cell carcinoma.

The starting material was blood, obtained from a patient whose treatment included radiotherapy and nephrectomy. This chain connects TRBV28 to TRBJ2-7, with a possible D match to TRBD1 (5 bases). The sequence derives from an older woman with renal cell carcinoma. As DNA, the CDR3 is TGTGCCAGCAGTTTGGGGCAGTACGAGCAGTACTTC. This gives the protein CASSLGQYEQYF.